A single sample is the source of the 17 T cell receptor beta chains below, sequenced in a study of cytomegalovirus exposure and HLA in healthy donors. PCR was performed using 60 Vbeta and 13 Jbeta primers. Clones were sequenced by immunoSEQ multiplex PCR, and TCRdb holds only the in-frame ones, with some missing. The sample yields 100,000 to 120,000 clones, about 68% seen once. The specimen was PBMCs. These receptors came from a woman aged 40 to 55 in good health and CMV-seropositive.

The chain links TRBV7-3 to TRBJ2-5, with a weak D call TRBD2 (7 bases). Per the germline V gene, CDR1 is SGHTA and CDR2 is FQGTGA. V was shortened by 5 bases and J by 2 bases, with 21 bases between the two germline ends. There are 17 residues in the CDR3. CDR3 sequence: CASSVGLGEGVQETQYF. The CDR3 region has the DNA TGTGCCAGCAGCGTGGGGCTCGGGGAGGGGGTACAAGAGACCCAGTACTTC.

The rearrangement joins TRBV6-5 to TRBJ1-2; 11 nucleotides agree with TRBD1. Unmatched junction bases numbered 7, after V lost 5 bases and J lost 5 bases. CDR3 length equals 15 residues. The germline gives CDR1 MNHEY, CDR2 SVGAGI. CDR3 DNA: TGTGCCAGCAGTGGGACCGGACAGGGGGCTTATGGCTACACCTTC. Encoded protein: CASSGTGQGAYGYTF.

The chain is built from TRBV13 and TRBJ1-2, with D possibly matching TRBD1 (6 bases). V was clipped by 5 bases and J by 8 bases, with 12 bases between them. In germline, CDR1 is PRHDT, CDR2 FYEKMQ (reference sequence). CDR3 size: 12 residues. The CDR3 nucleotides are TGTGCCAGCAGCCTAACAGGGCTAGGCTACACCTTC. Its protein product is CASSLTGLGYTF.

This clone has only one observation. The J gene is TRBJ2-1, the V gene TRBV11-3; 7 bases are shared with TRBD1. Germline V lookup: CDR1 SGHNT, CDR2 YENEEA. After removal of 5 bases from V and 9 bases from J, the junction contained 7 bases not matched to a gene. The CDR3 sequence is 13 residues long. CDR3 DNA: TGTGCCAGCAGCCCTGACAGGGCCGGTGAGCAGTTCTTC. Its translation is CASSPDRAGEQFF.

This clone was detected once. The chain is built from TRBV7-2 and TRBJ1-6; D might be TRBD1 (6 bases). This CDR3 region has 14 residues. Germline V gene sequence: CDR1 SGHTA, CDR2 FQGNSA. V gave up 5 bases and J gave up 14 bases, with 19 bases separating them. CDR3 nucleotides: TGTGCCAGCAGCCCGCAAGGACAGCCCGGGACCCTCCACTTT. It specifies CASSPQGQPGTLHF.

The sample holds a few counts of this clone. The rearrangement links TRBV6-5 to TRBJ1-3, with 7 bases matching TRBD1. V lost 6 bases and J lost 4; bases outside the gene matches: 6. Per germline, CDR1 MNHEY and CDR2 SVGAGI. This CDR3 is 14 amino acids long. For the CDR3, the DNA is TGTGCCAGCAGCAGAGGGGGCCAGGGAAACACCATATATTTT. It encodes CASSRGGQGNTIYF.

V and J are TRBV13 and TRBJ2-7, with D perhaps matching TRBD2 (5 bases). The CDR3 runs to 14 residues. V dropped 0 bases and J dropped 0 bases, with 6 bases sitting between them. Germline V gene lookup returns CDR1 PRHDT and CDR2 FYEKMQ (reference sequence). In nucleotides, the CDR3 is TGTGCCAGCAGCTTAGGTCGGGGCTCCTACGAGCAGTACTTC. It specifies CASSLGRGSYEQYF.

Only a few counts were recorded for this clone. V and J are TRBV5-1 and TRBJ2-1; 11 nucleotides agree with TRBD2. Germline V CDR1 and CDR2: SGHRS, YFSETQ. This CDR3 is built from 14 residues. V trimming: 0 bases; J trimming: 7 bases; junction bases outside the gene matches: 0. CDR3 protein: CASSLASGGNEQFF. The CDR3 DNA is TGCGCCAGCAGCTTGGCTAGCGGGGGGAATGAGCAGTTCTTC.

The V gene is TRBV6-5, the J gene TRBJ2-7; TRBD1 is a possible D gene (5 bases). Germline V gene lookup returns CDR1 MNHEY and CDR2 SVGAGI. The CDR3 is made up of 14 amino acids. Between the trimmed V and J ends, which lost 4 bases and 2 bases, there was a span of 12 bases. CDR3 coding DNA: TGTGCCAGCAGTTCCCCGATAGGGGCCTACGAGCAGTACTTC. Translated, it gives CASSSPIGAYEQYF.

This clone was seen a single time. J is TRBJ1-1 and V is TRBV11-3, with TRBD1 identical over 9 bases. Germline lookup yields CDR1 SGHNT and CDR2 YENEEA. The V segment lost 5 bases and the J segment 6 bases; nucleotides outside the gene matches: 13. This CDR3 contains 16 residues. The CDR3 loop is CASSPPDGTGIAEAFF. The CDR3 DNA sequence: TGTGCCAGCAGCCCGCCGGACGGGACAGGGATCGCTGAAGCTTTCTTT.

The rearrangement links TRBV9 to TRBJ2-5, with TRBD2 matching over 8 bases. The CDR3 covers 14 residues. With V trimmed by 4 bases and J by 3 bases, 5 bases remained unmatched. CDR1 and CDR2 (germline): SGDLS, YYNGEE. Here the CDR3 DNA reads TGTGCCAGCAGCACCCGGGGGGGGGAAGAGACCCAGTACTTC. Protein product: CASSTRGGEETQYF.

In its sample, this clone was seen a few times. V gene TRBV2 combines with J gene TRBJ2-7, with 7 bases identical to TRBD1. The CDR3 has 14 residues. CDR1 and CDR2 (germline): SNHLY, FYNNEI. Trimming at V came to 4 bases and at J to 1 base, leaving 4 bases not matched to a gene. In nucleotides, the CDR3 is TGTGCCAGCAGTGGTCTACAGGGGTCCTACGAGCAGTACTTC. Protein: CASSGLQGSYEQYF.

This clone has a single count. The rearrangement joins TRBV5-1 to TRBJ1-1; no reliable D call. Germline V gene lookup returns CDR1 SGHRS and CDR2 YFSETQ. Trimming removed 5 bases from V and 1 base from J, with 12 bases in between. The length of the CDR3 is 14 residues. The CDR3 DNA is TGCGCCAGCAGATCCGGAACGGGGAACACTGAAGCTTTCTTT. Residues: CASRSGTGNTEAFF. Looking up the rest from reference TRBV5-1 and TRBJ1-1 gives the full variable domain: KAGVTQTPRYLIKTRGQQVTLSCSPISGHRSVSWYQQTPGQGLQFLFEYFSETQRNKGNFPGRFSGRQFSNSRSEMNVSTLELGDSALYLCASRSGTGNTEAFFGQGTRLTVV.

The chain uses TRBV11-2 and TRBJ2-5, with D unresolved. The CDR3 consists of 15 residues. The V and J ends lost 4 bases and 2 bases respectively, with 14 bases between them. Germline CDR1 is SGHAT and CDR2 is FQNNGV. CDR3: CASSSAYSLQETQYF. CDR3 sequence (DNA): TGTGCCAGCAGCTCCGCCTACAGCCTACAAGAGACCCAGTACTTC.

This chain uses TRBV6-1 with TRBJ2-1; 10 nucleotides match TRBD1. The CDR3 covers 15 residues. Trimming at V came to 8 bases and at J to 7 bases, leaving 11 bases not matched to a gene. The germline V gene has CDR1 MNHNS and CDR2 SASEGT. CDR3 sequence: CASSTQGQGINEQFF. CDR3 DNA sequence: TGTGCCAGCTCTACCCAGGGACAGGGGATTAATGAGCAGTTCTTC.

J is TRBJ1-4 and V is TRBV15, with D maybe TRBD1 (5 bases). There are 15 residues in the CDR3. The germline V gene has CDR1 LNHNV and CDR2 YYDKDF (reference sequence). V was shortened by 6 bases and J by 6 bases, with 17 bases between the two germline ends. The CDR3 is CATRQWGGKDEKLFF. CDR3 coding DNA: TGTGCCACCAGACAATGGGGGGGAAAAGATGAAAAACTGTTTTTT.

The chain carries TRBV7-8 and TRBJ2-1; 11 nucleotides agree with TRBD2. The CDR3 consists of 18 residues. J was trimmed by 0 bases and V by 3 bases; bases with no gene match: 7. Germline-derived CDR1 and CDR2 are SGHVS and FQNEAQ. CDR3 in amino acids: CASSFPTSGASSYNEQFF. CDR3 DNA sequence: TGTGCCAGCAGCTTCCCGACTAGCGGGGCTAGCTCCTACAATGAGCAGTTCTTC.